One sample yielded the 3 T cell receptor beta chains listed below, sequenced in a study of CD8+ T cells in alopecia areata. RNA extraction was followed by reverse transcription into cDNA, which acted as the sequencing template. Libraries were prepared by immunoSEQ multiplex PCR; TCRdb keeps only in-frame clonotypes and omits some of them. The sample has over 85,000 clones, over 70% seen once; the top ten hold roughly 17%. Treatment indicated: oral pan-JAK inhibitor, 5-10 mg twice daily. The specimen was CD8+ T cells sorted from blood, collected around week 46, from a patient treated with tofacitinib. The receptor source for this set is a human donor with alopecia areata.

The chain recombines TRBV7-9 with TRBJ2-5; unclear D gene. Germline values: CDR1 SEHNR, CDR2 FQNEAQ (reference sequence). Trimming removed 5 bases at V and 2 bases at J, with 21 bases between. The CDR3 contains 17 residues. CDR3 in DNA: TGTGCCAGCAGCCACCGACGAGCTGGTGGCCTACAAGAGACCCAGTACTTC. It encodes CASSHRRAGGLQETQYF.

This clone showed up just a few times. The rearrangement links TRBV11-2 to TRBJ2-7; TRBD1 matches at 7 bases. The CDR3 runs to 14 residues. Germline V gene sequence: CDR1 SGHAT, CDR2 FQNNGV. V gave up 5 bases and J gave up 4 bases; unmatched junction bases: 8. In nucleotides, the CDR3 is TGTGCCAGCAGCCAAAACAGGGGATGGTACGAGCAGTACTTC. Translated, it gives CASSQNRGWYEQYF.

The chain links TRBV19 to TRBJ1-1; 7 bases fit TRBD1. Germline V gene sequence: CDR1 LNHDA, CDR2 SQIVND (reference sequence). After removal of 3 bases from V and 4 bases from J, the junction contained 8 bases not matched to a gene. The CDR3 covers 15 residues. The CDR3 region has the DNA TGTGCCAGTAGTATCTGGGAGGGGGCAGGCACTGAAGCTTTCTTT. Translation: CASSIWEGAGTEAFF.